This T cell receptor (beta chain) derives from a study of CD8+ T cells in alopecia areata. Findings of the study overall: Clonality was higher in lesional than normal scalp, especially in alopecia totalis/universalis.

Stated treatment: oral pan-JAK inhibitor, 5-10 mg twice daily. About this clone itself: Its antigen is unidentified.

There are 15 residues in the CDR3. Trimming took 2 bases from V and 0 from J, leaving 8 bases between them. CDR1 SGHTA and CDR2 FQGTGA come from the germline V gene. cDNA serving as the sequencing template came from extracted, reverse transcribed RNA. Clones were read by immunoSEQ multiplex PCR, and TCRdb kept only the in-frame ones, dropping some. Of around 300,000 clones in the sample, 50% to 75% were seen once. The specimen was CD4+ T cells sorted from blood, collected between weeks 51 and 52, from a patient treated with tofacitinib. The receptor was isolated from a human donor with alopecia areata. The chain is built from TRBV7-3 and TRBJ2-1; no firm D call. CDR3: CASSLGASSYNEQFF. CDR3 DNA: TGTGCCAGCAGCTTAGGTGCTAGCTCCTACAATGAGCAGTTCTTC.